This entry concerns a single T cell receptor (beta chain). This sample was included in a study of blood T cell repertoires in COVID-19. Trimming left V 2 bases short and J 2 bases short, with 10 bases between. Germline V lookup: CDR1 SGHDT, CDR2 YYEEEE. The CDR3 is 14 amino acids. The protocol was immunoSEQ multiplex PCR, while the TCRdb copy is restricted to in-frame clones and leaves out a portion. This sample has around 200,000 clones; 85% occur once, and the top ten carry around a sixth. The receptor was derived from a person aged 65 to 79 with COVID-19, enrolled during active disease. The material sequenced was peripheral blood. V usage is TRBV5-6 and J usage is TRBJ2-5; D gene uncertain. Here the CDR3 DNA reads TGTGCCAGCAGCTTCTTGCCAGAACAAGAGACCCAGTACTTC. Translating gives CASSFLPEQETQYF.